The 26 T cell receptor beta chains below come from one sample, sequenced in a study of shared clonotypes between healthy human individuals. Positively selected for CCR7, the CD45RO-negative cells used as naive CD8 cells excluded terminally differentiated effector memory CD45RA+ cells. Repertoires were generated with immunoSEQ multiplex PCR, while TCRdb's copy carries only in-frame clones and drops some. This sample carries 2 million to 2.5 million clones, 90% to 95% of them seen once, and the ten largest clones take 1.7%. Sequencing was done on a sample of naive CD8+ T cells from PBMCs. Receptors were obtained from a man between 18 and 29 years old in good health. Some clones in this sample may be carry-over from other donors' samples.

The chain couples TRBV10-3 to TRBJ2-2, with 12 nucleotides matching TRBD1. The CDR3 is 19 amino acids. J was trimmed by 0 bases and V by 3 bases; bases with no gene match: 8. Germline V gene lookup returns CDR1 ENHRY and CDR2 SYGVKD. Here the CDR3 DNA reads TGTGCCATCAGTGAATCTGGGACAGGGGGCTTGGCGAACACCGGGGAGCTGTTTTTT. Its protein is CAISESGTGGLANTGELFF.

Only one count was recorded for this clone. This sample includes further DNA sequences coding for the same CDR3. The genes are TRBV27 and TRBJ1-5; 9 nucleotides align to TRBD1. Per the germline V gene, CDR1 is MNHEY and CDR2 is SMNVEV (reference sequence). The V gene end was trimmed by 6 bases and the J gene end by 1 base; junction bases not matched to a gene: 4. The CDR3 runs to 15 residues. The CDR3 DNA sequence: TGTGCCAGCAGCCTTGGGACAGGGAGCAATCAGCCCCAGCATTTT. This encodes CASSLGTGSNQPQHF.

The J gene is TRBJ2-1, the V gene TRBV11-1, with 9 bases matching TRBD2. CDR3 length equals 14 residues. CDR1 and CDR2 (germline): SGHAT, FQDESV (reference sequence). V was clipped by 2 bases and J by 7 bases; unmatched bases: 3. CDR3 bases: TGTGCCAGCAGCTTAATAACTAGCGGGAATGAGCAGTTCTTC. Protein product: CASSLITSGNEQFF.

This clone occurred once. The chain carries TRBV27 and TRBJ2-1; D might be TRBD2 (5 bases). This CDR3 comprises 16 residues. Germline V gene sequence: CDR1 MNHEY, CDR2 SMNVEV (reference sequence). V gave up 2 bases and J gave up 5 bases, with 16 bases separating them. For the CDR3, the DNA is TGTGCCAGCAGTTTAGCTCCGGGGAGCGGAAACAATGAGCAGTTCTTC. It translates to CASSLAPGSGNNEQFF.

This chain links TRBV4-2 with TRBJ1-5, with D uncertain. The CDR3 is 17 residues long. In germline, CDR1 is LGHNA, CDR2 YNFKEQ. V lost 0 bases and J 3 bases, leaving 15 bases between the germline ends. CDR3: CASSQDMGSEFNQPQHF. The CDR3 bases are TGTGCCAGCAGCCAAGATATGGGTTCGGAATTCAATCAGCCCCAGCATTTT.

V is TRBV7-9 and J is TRBJ2-1; 12 nucleotides agree with TRBD2. Trimming removed 6 bases from V and 9 bases from J; junction bases left unmatched: 9. Germline V gene lookup returns CDR1 SEHNR and CDR2 FQNEAQ (reference sequence). This CDR3 is built from 15 residues. CDR3 region: CASRNSSGRAVEQFF. The CDR3, as DNA: TGTGCCAGCAGAAATTCTAGCGGGAGGGCAGTTGAGCAGTTCTTC. The variable domain in full, with the rest retrieved from reference TRBV7-9 and TRBJ2-1, is DTGVSQNPRHKITKRGQNVTFRCDPISEHNRLYWYRQTLGQGPEFLTYFQNEAQLEKSRLLSDRFSAERPKGSFSTLEIQRTEQGDSAMYLCASRNSSGRAVEQFFGPGTRLTVL.

The J gene is TRBJ2-2, the V gene TRBV4-2; 9 bases agree with TRBD2. V gave up 3 bases and J gave up 8 bases; unmatched junction bases: 7. Germline-derived CDR1 and CDR2 are LGHNA and YNFKEQ. The CDR3 consists of 15 residues. The CDR3 region is CASSQIAGVSGELFF. CDR3 DNA: TGTGCCAGCAGCCAGATAGCGGGAGTCTCGGGGGAGCTGTTTTTT.

This CDR3 reads CASSWGQLHLHNYEQYF. CDR3 nucleotide sequence: TGTGCCAGCTCATGGGGACAGCTTCACTTACATAACTACGAGCAGTACTTC. The V and J genes are TRBV18 and TRBJ2-7; 7 nucleotides agree with TRBD1. This CDR3 has 17 residues. Germline CDR1 KGHSH, CDR2 LQKENI. V was clipped by 5 bases and J by 3 bases; unmatched bases: 16. Combining the CDR3 with reference TRBV18 and TRBJ2-7 gives the whole variable domain NAGVMQNPRHLVRRRGQEARLRCSPMKGHSHVYWYRQLPEEGLKFMVYLQKENIIDESGMPKERFSAEFPKEGPSILRIQQVVRGDSAAYFCASSWGQLHLHNYEQYFGPGTRLTVT.

The chain joins TRBV13 to TRBJ2-3, with TRBD2 identical over 13 bases. The CDR3 is 16 residues long. The V gene's germline CDR1 is PRHDT and CDR2 FYEKMQ (reference sequence). The junction had 11 bases not matched to a gene; V was cut back by 5 bases and J by 9 bases. The DNA for the CDR3 is TGTGCCAGCAGCACACCCGGGACTAGCGGGACGTGGACGCAGTATTTT. Amino acid sequence: CASSTPGTSGTWTQYF.

This chain links TRBV19 with TRBJ2-1; the D is unclear. The V and J ends lost 5 bases and 7 bases respectively, with 21 bases between them. CDR3 size: 16 residues. Germline values: CDR1 LNHDA, CDR2 SQIVND (reference sequence). The CDR3 coding sequence is TGTGCCAGTAGTCATCCACGGTCGGTAGGCTGGAATGAGCAGTTCTTC. It is translated as CASSHPRSVGWNEQFF. The full variable domain, rest sourced from reference TRBV19 and TRBJ2-1, is DGGITQSPKYLFRKEGQNVTLSCEQNLNHDAMYWYRQDPGQGLRLIYYSQIVNDFQKGDIAEGYSVSREKKESFPLTVTSAQKNPTAFYLCASSHPRSVGWNEQFFGPGTRLTVL.

Turning to this clone: In the same sample, other DNA sequences code for this CDR3. The J gene is TRBJ2-2, the V gene TRBV29-1; D gene uncertain. The V end lost 7 bases, the J end lost 5 bases, and 8 bases lay between the germline ends. The CDR3 is 11 residues long. Per germline, CDR1 SQVTM and CDR2 ANQGSEA. The CDR3 DNA sequence: TGCAGCGCTCTAGGTACCGGGGAGCTGTTTTTT. Protein sequence: CSALGTGELFF.

V and J are TRBV6-1 and TRBJ2-7; D perhaps matches TRBD2 (6 bases). CDR1 is MNHNS and CDR2 is SASEGT in the germline V gene. Trimming pared 5 bases from V and 2 bases from J, leaving 13 bases between. This CDR3 contains 14 residues. CDR3 region: CASSRGLGAYEQYF. CDR3 nucleotides: TGTGCCAGCAGTCGGGGACTGGGAGCCTACGAGCAGTACTTC.

The V gene is TRBV30, the J gene TRBJ1-4, with TRBD1 as a possible D gene (5 bases). This CDR3 has 15 amino acids. Germline V gene lookup returns CDR1 GTSNPN and CDR2 SVGIG (reference sequence). V was shortened by 5 bases and J by 8 bases, with 21 bases between the two germline ends. The CDR3 DNA follows: TGTGCCTGGGTCCCGGGGACGGGCGGACGCGAAAAACTGTTTTTT. Translated, it gives CAWVPGTGGREKLFF.

The chain employs TRBV29-1 and TRBJ2-7, with D tentatively TRBD2 (6 bases). V was trimmed by 2 bases and J by 4 bases, leaving 18 bases between them. Per germline, CDR1 SQVTM and CDR2 ANQGSEA. The CDR3 sequence is 15 residues long. CDR3 loop: CSVEFPQVGGYEQYF. The DNA for the CDR3 is TGCAGCGTTGAATTCCCCCAGGTGGGGGGATACGAGCAGTACTTC.

The chain recombines TRBV5-4 with TRBJ1-1; tentatively, D is TRBD1 (5 bases). Looked up from germline, CDR1 is SGHNT and CDR2 is YYREEE (reference sequence). Trimming took 4 bases from V and 1 from J, leaving 14 bases between them. This CDR3 region has 15 residues. CDR3 bases: TGTGCCAGCAGCACAGGCGGTTACACGAACACTGAAGCTTTCTTT. It is translated as CASSTGGYTNTEAFF.

The chain has TRBV10-1 and TRBJ2-3, with D possibly matching TRBD2 (5 bases). In germline, CDR1 is WNHNN, CDR2 SYGVQD (reference sequence). With 3 bases removed from V and 5 bases from J, the gap between germline ends came to 12 bases. The CDR3 contains 14 residues. The CDR3 DNA reads as TGCGCCAGCAGTGATCCCCTAGCTCAAGATACGCAGTATTTT. Translation: CASSDPLAQDTQYF.

The chain is built from TRBV28 and TRBJ2-7, with TRBD1 matching over 10 bases. CDR1 and CDR2 (germline): MDHEN, SYDVKM. The CDR3 contains 14 residues. Trimming at V came to 5 bases and at J to 4 bases, leaving 5 bases not matched to a gene. For the CDR3, the DNA is TGTGCCAGCAGTCGGACAGGGGGGATTTACGAGCAGTACTTC. Its translation is CASSRTGGIYEQYF.

The J gene is TRBJ1-4, the V gene TRBV5-1; 10 bases align to TRBD1. This CDR3 spans 20 amino acids. The germline gives CDR1 SGHRS, CDR2 YFSETQ. Trimming cost V 4 bases and J 2 bases; bases outside gene matches: 17. CDR3 region: CASSGRQTGTGESTNEKLFF. CDR3 nucleotides: TGCGCCAGCAGCGGGAGACAGACCGGGACAGGGGAGAGTACTAATGAAAAACTGTTTTTT. The variable domain in full, with the rest retrieved from reference TRBV5-1 and TRBJ1-4, is KAGVTQTPRYLIKTRGQQVTLSCSPISGHRSVSWYQQTPGQGLQFLFEYFSETQRNKGNFPGRFSGRQFSNSRSEMNVSTLELGDSALYLCASSGRQTGTGESTNEKLFFGSGTQLSVL.

V is TRBV14 and J is TRBJ2-3; D gene unclear. CDR3 size: 17 residues. V was shortened by 0 bases and J by 2 bases, with 15 bases between the two germline ends. The germline gives CDR1 SGHDN, CDR2 FVKESK. The CDR3 protein is CASSQDPFPTATDTQYF. The CDR3 DNA is TGTGCCAGCAGCCAAGACCCTTTCCCAACTGCCACAGATACGCAGTATTTT.

The J gene is TRBJ2-7, the V gene TRBV6-5, with a possible D match to TRBD1 (5 bases). This CDR3 comprises 14 residues. Germline V lookup: CDR1 MNHEY, CDR2 SVGAGI. Trimming shortened V by 8 bases and J by 0 bases, and 14 bases separated the two germline ends. DNA of the CDR3: TGTGCCAGCCGGCTGGGGCGGAACTCCTACGAGCAGTACTTC. Amino acid sequence: CASRLGRNSYEQYF.

V gene TRBV5-4 combines with J gene TRBJ1-6, with D uncertain. Germline CDR1 is SGHNT and CDR2 is YYREEE (reference sequence). The V and J ends lost 3 bases and 8 bases respectively, with 9 bases between them. The CDR3 loop spans 13 amino acids. The CDR3 here is CASSSGWDSPLHF. CDR3 nucleotide sequence: TGTGCCAGCAGCTCTGGGTGGGATTCACCCCTCCACTTT.

The chain uses TRBV5-4 and TRBJ2-7, with D hard to call. V was shortened by 0 bases and J by 2 bases, with 12 bases between the two germline ends. This CDR3 is built from 15 residues. Germline loops: CDR1 SGHNT, CDR2 YYREEE (reference sequence). CDR3 in DNA: TGTGCCAGCAGCTTGGCCGAGGCGTTCCCCTACGAGCAGTACTTC. Translated: CASSLAEAFPYEQYF.

This rearrangement joins TRBV19 to TRBJ2-4; D ambiguous. Trimming stripped 7 bases from V and 7 bases from J, with 14 bases between. The CDR3 runs to 13 residues. CDR1 and CDR2 (germline): LNHDA, SQIVND (reference sequence). This chain's CDR3 is CASTASLDNIQYF. For the CDR3, the DNA is TGTGCCAGTACGGCGAGTCTGGATAACATTCAGTACTTC.

This chain joins TRBV7-8 and TRBJ2-5; tentative D call: TRBD2 (5 bases). The V and J ends lost 0 bases and 5 bases respectively, with 10 bases between them. The CDR3 loop spans 14 amino acids. The V gene's germline CDR1 is SGHVS and CDR2 FQNEAQ. The DNA of the CDR3 is TGTGCCAGCAGCTTAGCCAGACCGGGGGAGACCCAGTACTTC. It yields the protein CASSLARPGETQYF.

This clone has only a few counts. The chain uses TRBV28 and TRBJ1-5, with no clear D. This CDR3 spans 15 amino acids. Trimming took 4 bases from V and 6 from J, leaving 16 bases between them. CDR1 and CDR2 from the germline V gene are MDHEN and SYDVKM. Written as DNA, the CDR3 is TGTGCCAGCAGTTCCCTTGCTGGAGAGGGTCAGCCCCAGCATTTT. It specifies CASSSLAGEGQPQHF.

This clone has a handful of counts. This chain links TRBV7-9 with TRBJ1-1; D remains ambiguous. Between the trimmed V and J ends, which lost 3 bases and 6 bases, there was a span of 5 bases. Per germline, CDR1 SEHNR and CDR2 FQNEAQ (reference sequence). The CDR3 length is 11 residues. The CDR3 sequence: CASSFSAEAFF. CDR3 DNA: TGTGCCAGCAGCTTCAGCGCTGAAGCTTTCTTT.